The 14 T cell receptor beta chains listed next were all sequenced from one sample in a study of blood T cell repertoires in COVID-19. Sequencing was performed with immunoSEQ multiplex PCR; in TCRdb, only in-frame clones are kept and a portion is missing. Counted here are 150,000 to 200,000 clones, 70% to 80% occurring once; the ten biggest clones make up 5.5% to 7%. Material: peripheral blood. Receptors originate from a woman between 35 and 50 years old with COVID-19, enrolled during active disease.

The chain uses TRBV30 and TRBJ1-1; D gene uncertain. The CDR3 sequence is 13 residues long. From germline, CDR1 is GTSNPN and CDR2 SVGIG (reference sequence). The V end was cut by 3 bases, the J end by 3 bases, with 11 bases between. This CDR3 is CAWRTNFDTEAFF. The CDR3 DNA reads as TGTGCCTGGAGGACAAATTTTGACACTGAAGCTTTCTTT.

This chain links TRBV5-8 with TRBJ2-3; D may be TRBD2 (5 bases). With 3 bases removed from V and 3 bases from J, the gap between germline ends came to 17 bases. Germline CDR1 and CDR2: SGHTS and YDEGEE. The CDR3 sequence is 16 residues long. CDR3 residues: CASSSGTNFVTDTQYF. DNA for the CDR3: TGTGCCAGCAGCTCGGGAACAAATTTCGTTACAGATACGCAGTATTTT.

The rearrangement joins TRBV7-9 to TRBJ2-2, with D unclear. Trimming took off 6 bases at V and 6 bases at J, with 5 bases between the two ends. Germline CDR1 SEHNR, CDR2 FQNEAQ (reference sequence). The CDR3 extends over 11 amino acids. DNA of the CDR3: TGTGCCAGCAGTTGGCCCGGGGAGCTGTTTTTT. Amino acid sequence: CASSWPGELFF.

This rearrangement joins TRBV20-1 to TRBJ2-7; tentative D call: TRBD2 (6 bases). Looked up from germline, CDR1 is DFQATT and CDR2 is SNEGSKA (reference sequence). This CDR3 contains 14 residues. V lost 3 bases, J lost 6 bases, and 18 bases lay in between. CDR3 loop: CSASGSGSGGEQYF. As DNA, the CDR3 is TGCAGTGCTAGTGGATCGGGGTCCGGGGGCGAGCAGTACTTC.

The V call is TRBV29-1, the J call TRBJ1-1; no firm D call. CDR3 length: 12 residues. The germline gives CDR1 SQVTM, CDR2 ANQGSEA. V was trimmed by 7 bases and J by 3 bases, leaving 12 bases between them. This CDR3 is CSAQDGYTEAFF. The CDR3 DNA reads as TGCAGCGCCCAGGATGGTTACACTGAAGCTTTCTTT. The full variable domain, with the rest looked up from reference TRBV29-1 and TRBJ1-1, is SAVISQKPSRDICQRGTSLTIQCQVDSQVTMMFWYRQQPGQSLTLIATANQGSEATYESGFVIDKFPISRPNLTFSTLTVSNMSPEDSSIYLCSAQDGYTEAFFGQGTRLTVV.

The genes are TRBV9 and TRBJ2-7, with 7 bases fitting TRBD2. J was trimmed by 1 base and V by 4 bases; bases with no gene match: 5. In germline, CDR1 is SGDLS, CDR2 YYNGEE. This CDR3 region has 14 residues. The CDR3 coding sequence is TGTGCCAGCAGCCCGGGGGGTTCGTCCTACGAGCAGTACTTC. Translation gives CASSPGGSSYEQYF.

The chain employs TRBV18 and TRBJ2-7; D perhaps matches TRBD2 (5 bases). CDR1 is KGHSH, CDR2 LQKENI, per germline. The CDR3 spans 13 residues. The germline V and J ends were trimmed by 3 bases and 7 bases, with 13 bases remaining between them. DNA of the CDR3: TGTGCCAGCTCACCCGGTCGGGATACGGAGCAGTACTTC. This sequence encodes CASSPGRDTEQYF.

The rearrangement uses TRBV5-4 and TRBJ2-5; a possible D gene is TRBD1 (6 bases). Trimming took off 4 bases at V and 2 bases at J, with 15 bases between the two ends. Germline CDR1 SGHNT, CDR2 YYREEE (reference sequence). The CDR3 consists of 15 residues. The CDR3 spells CASSGRLGQQETQYF. Here the CDR3 DNA reads TGTGCCAGCAGCGGACGTCTAGGACAGCAAGAGACCCAGTACTTC.

This clone was seen a handful of times. J is TRBJ2-1 and V is TRBV10-3; TRBD2 matches at 9 bases. The CDR3 extends over 15 amino acids. Trimming took 4 bases from V and 3 from J; bases not matched to a gene: 4. The germline V gene has CDR1 ENHRY and CDR2 SYGVKD. The CDR3: CAISGGAGGYNEQFF. The CDR3 DNA follows: TGTGCCATCAGTGGCGGAGCGGGGGGCTACAATGAGCAGTTCTTC.

The chain uses TRBV27 and TRBJ1-1, with a possible D match to TRBD1 (6 bases). CDR3 length: 14 amino acids. V lost 6 bases and J 8 bases, leaving 19 bases between the germline ends. CDR1 is MNHEY and CDR2 is SMNVEV in the germline V gene (reference sequence). DNA of the CDR3: TGTGCCAGCAGCCTCAATAGGGGGGGGACGGAAGCTTTCTTT. It specifies CASSLNRGGTEAFF.

This clone occurred once. The chain employs TRBV4-1 and TRBJ1-5; 7 bases line up with TRBD1. This CDR3 has 15 residues. V dropped 0 bases and J dropped 7; count of bases not matched to a gene: 6. Germline CDR1 and CDR2: MGHRA and YSYEKL. DNA for the CDR3: TGCGCCAGCAGCCAAGATCCCGCAGGGGGGCAGCCCCAGCATTTT. Translating gives CASSQDPAGGQPQHF.

In this sample, this clone turned up once. The chain employs TRBV6-2 or TRBV6-3 and TRBJ1-2, with D possibly matching TRBD1 (6 bases). CDR1 is MNHEY and CDR2 is SVGEGT in the germline V gene. The CDR3 totals 16 residues. V dropped 4 bases and J dropped 4 bases, with 19 bases sitting between them. The CDR3 sequence is CASSSQLGGDFYGYTF. CDR3 sequence (DNA): TGTGCCAGCAGTTCGCAACTAGGGGGGGACTTCTATGGCTACACCTTC.

The gene calls are TRBV13 and TRBJ1-2; D perhaps matches TRBD1 (6 bases). V was cut by 8 bases and J by 3 bases, with 10 bases left in between. The CDR3 covers 12 residues. The germline V gene has CDR1 PRHDT and CDR2 FYEKMQ (reference sequence). For the CDR3, the DNA is TGTGCCAGCGGGGGCCACTACTATGGCTACACCTTC. It is translated as CASGGHYYGYTF.

The chain has TRBV10-3 and TRBJ2-7, with D tentatively TRBD1 (6 bases). The CDR3 length is 11 residues. Germline lookup yields CDR1 ENHRY and CDR2 SYGVKD. Trimming took off 4 bases at V and 5 bases at J, with 6 bases between the two ends. The CDR3 region is CAISGTDEQYF. In DNA form, the CDR3 reads TGTGCCATCAGTGGGACAGACGAGCAGTACTTC.